This is a list of T cell receptor beta chains from one sample in a study of shared clonotypes between healthy human individuals. Assay: immunoSEQ multiplex PCR; the TCRdb copy retains only in-frame clones and omits some. The sample consists of about 2.4 million clones, approximately 93% of them appearing once. Sample: naive CD4+ T cells from PBMCs. These receptors originate from a man aged 18 to 30 in good health. Some clones in this sample may be carry-over from other donors' samples. Both conserved end residues are part of each CDR3. D genes are given only for firm matches. Not all rows give a size; the values are once, few, many and, for expanded clones, a class.

TRBJ2-5,-,TRBV6-5,-,CASSSAVGPVGETQYF,TGTGCCAGCAGTTCCGCGGTGGGGCCGGTTGGCGAGACCCAGTACTTC
TRBJ1-5,-,TRBV7-2,-,CASSLDPGGQPQHF,TGTGCCAGCAGCTTAGACCCTGGAGGTCAGCCCCAGCATTTT
TRBJ2-5,-,TRBV5-4,-,CASSLVSQETQYF,TGTGCCAGCAGCTTGGTCAGCCAAGAGACCCAGTACTTC
TRBJ1-4,-,TRBV9,-,CASSVAPVGPRQPRANEKLFF,TGTGCCAGCAGCGTAGCCCCCGTAGGTCCCAGGCAGCCTCGGGCTAATGAAAAACTGTTTTTT
TRBJ1-3,-,TRBV7-9,-,CASRPQWDTGNTIYF,TGTGCCAGCAGACCACAGTGGGATACTGGAAACACCATATATTTT
TRBJ2-2,-,TRBV28,-,CASTDTGNTGELFF,TGTGCCAGCACCGACACAGGGAACACCGGGGAGCTGTTTTTT
TRBJ1-2,TRBD1,TRBV7-9,-,CASSHPDRGHLYGYTF,TGTGCCAGCAGCCACCCCGACAGGGGCCACCTCTATGGCTACACCTTC
TRBJ1-2,-,TRBV6-5,-,CASSQEGSGYTF,TGTGCCAGCAGTCAAGAGGGTAGCGGCTACACCTTC
TRBJ2-3,-,TRBV28,-,CASSRSGVRLDTQYF,TGTGCCAGCAGCCGTAGTGGGGTCCGGTTAGATACGCAGTATTTT
TRBJ1-2,-,TRBV29-1,-,CSAVLGGGYGYTF,TGCAGCGCCGTATTGGGGGGTGGCTATGGCTACACCTTC
TRBJ1-1,TRBD1,TRBV6-5,-,CASSPRTGSRTEAFF,TGTGCCAGCAGTCCTCGGACAGGGTCTCGGACTGAAGCTTTCTTT
TRBJ2-1,-,TRBV6-1,-,CASLLRGLNNEQFF,TGTGCCAGCCTTCTCAGGGGCCTCAACAATGAGCAGTTCTTC
TRBJ1-5,-,TRBV10-2,-,CASSEPANNQPQHF,TGCGCCAGCAGTGAGCCGGCTAACAATCAGCCCCAGCATTTT
TRBJ2-7,TRBD1,TRBV19,-,CASSLPGQGTYEQYF,TGTGCCAGTAGCCTCCCGGGACAGGGGACCTACGAGCAGTACTTC
TRBJ2-7,TRBD1,TRBV5-8,-,CASSWRQGASYEQYF,TGTGCCAGCAGCTGGAGACAGGGGGCGAGCTACGAGCAGTACTTC
TRBJ2-2,-,TRBV2,-,CASSEQGGTGELFF,TGTGCCAGCAGTGAACAGGGCGGCACCGGGGAGCTGTTTTTT
TRBJ1-2,-,TRBV10-3,few,CAIGGNYGYTF,TGTGCCATCGGGGGAAACTATGGCTACACCTTC
TRBJ2-5,TRBD1,TRBV28,-,CASEQGDETQYF,TGTGCCAGCGAGCAGGGGGATGAGACCCAGTACTTC
TRBJ1-5,-,TRBV4-1,few,CASSQGTDWGGNQPQHF,TGCGCCAGCAGCCAAGGGACAGATTGGGGCGGCAATCAGCCCCAGCATTTT
TRBJ1-1,-,TRBV7-3,-,CASSPDRVRGAAFF,TGTGCCAGCAGCCCCGACCGGGTTCGCGGGGCAGCTTTCTTT
TRBJ2-5,-,TRBV10-3,-,CAIRQGLQETQYF,TGTGCCATCAGGCAGGGTCTCCAAGAGACCCAGTACTTC
TRBJ2-7,-,TRBV30,-,CAWNTASYEQYF,TGTGCCTGGAATACGGCCTCCTACGAGCAGTACTTC
TRBJ1-2,-,TRBV5-4,-,CASSPTLRGANYGYTF,TGTGCCAGCAGCCCGACTTTGCGGGGCGCGAACTATGGCTACACCTTC
TRBJ1-4,TRBD1,TRBV18,-,CASSLGQGATNEKLFF,TGTGCCAGCTCACTCGGACAGGGGGCAACTAATGAAAAACTGTTTTTT
TRBJ1-1,-,TRBV4-2,-,CASSVTGDYMNTEAFF,TGTGCCAGCAGCGTCACGGGGGACTACATGAACACTGAAGCTTTCTTT
TRBJ2-1,-,TRBV7-3,-,CASSLNRASYNEQFF,TGTGCCAGCAGCTTAAATAGAGCCTCCTACAATGAGCAGTTCTTC
TRBJ2-7,TRBD2,TRBV10-3,-,CAISTGTSGRGSDEQYF,TGTGCCATCAGCACCGGGACTAGCGGGAGGGGGTCAGATGAGCAGTACTTC
TRBJ1-2,-,TRBV18,-,CASSPTGDGGYTF,TGTGCCAGCTCACCAACGGGGGACGGCGGCTACACCTTC
TRBJ2-7,TRBD1,TRBV6-5,-,CASRETGGYHEQYF,TGTGCCAGCAGGGAAACAGGGGGCTACCACGAGCAGTACTTC
TRBJ2-4,-,TRBV7-9,-,CASSLSARYLAKNIQYF,TGTGCCAGCAGCTTATCGGCCCGGTACCTAGCCAAAAACATTCAGTACTTC
TRBJ1-1,TRBD1,TRBV6-6,-,CASSIRQGITEAFF,TGTGCCAGCAGTATAAGACAGGGGATAACTGAAGCTTTCTTT
TRBJ2-1,-,TRBV5-1,-,CASSSRHEQFF,TGCGCCAGCAGCTCTAGGCATGAGCAGTTCTTC
TRBJ2-1,-,TRBV5-4,-,CASRLRGEQFF,TGTGCCAGCAGGTTAAGGGGTGAGCAGTTCTTC
TRBJ2-2,-,TRBV29-1,-,CSVGSGELFF,TGCAGCGTTGGTAGCGGGGAGCTGTTTTTT
TRBJ2-6,TRBD2,TRBV5-1,-,CASSPVAGGPSGANVLTF,TGCGCCAGCAGCCCGGTAGCGGGAGGGCCCTCTGGGGCCAACGTCCTGACTTTC
TRBJ2-3,-,TRBV9,-,CASSVVGQASTDTQYF,TGTGCCAGCAGCGTAGTAGGTCAGGCTAGCACAGATACGCAGTATTTT
TRBJ1-1,-,TRBV11-2,-,CASSLGPTEAFF,TGTGCCAGCAGCCTAGGGCCCACTGAAGCTTTCTTT
TRBJ1-4,-,TRBV5-1,once,CASSLDGAGGEKLFF,TGCGCCAGCAGCTTGGACGGTGCGGGTGGTGAAAAACTGTTTTTT
TRBJ1-4,TRBD1,TRBV7-8,-,CASSSREGAVSEKLFF,TGTGCCAGCAGTTCACGGGAGGGGGCGGTTAGTGAAAAACTGTTTTTT
TRBJ2-7,TRBD1,TRBV9,-,CASSVGTGPSEQYF,TGTGCCAGCAGCGTCGGGACAGGACCCTCGGAGCAGTACTTC
TRBJ1-3,-,TRBV9,-,CASSARPGNTIYF,TGTGCCAGCAGCGCCCGGCCTGGAAACACCATATATTTT
TRBJ1-4,-,TRBV29-1,-,CSVGFPSGEKLFF,TGCAGCGTTGGTTTCCCCTCGGGGGAAAAACTGTTTTTT
TRBJ2-5,-,TRBV5-1,-,CATSLHSVSGTQYF,TGCGCCACCTCCCTTCATAGTGTGTCGGGGACCCAGTACTTC
TRBJ2-2,TRBD2,TRBV27,-,CASSLPSGRYTGELFF,TGTGCCAGCAGTTTACCTAGCGGGAGGTACACCGGGGAGCTGTTTTTT
TRBJ1-4,TRBD1,TRBV6-6,-,CASSQVNTGGKLFF,TGTGCCAGCAGCCAAGTCAATACAGGGGGAAAACTGTTTTTT
TRBJ2-3,-,TRBV9,-,CASSVREGGTDTQYF,TGTGCCAGCAGCGTACGGGAAGGCGGCACAGATACGCAGTATTTT
TRBJ2-1,TRBD2,TRBV5-1,-,CASSHGLADYNEQFF,TGCGCCAGCAGCCATGGACTAGCGGACTACAATGAGCAGTTCTTC
TRBJ2-1,-,TRBV11-2,-,CASSLRGGSSYNEQFF,TGTGCCAGCAGCTTACGTGGTGGCAGCTCCTACAATGAGCAGTTCTTC
TRBJ1-2,-,TRBV9,-,CASSVEVYNYGYTF,TGTGCCAGCAGCGTAGAGGTCTATAACTATGGCTACACCTTC
TRBJ2-1,TRBD2,TRBV29-1,-,CSVPTSGRSYNEQFF,TGCAGCGTCCCGACTAGCGGGAGATCCTACAATGAGCAGTTCTTC
TRBJ2-5,-,TRBV7-8,-,CASSLAGNPAQYF,TGTGCCAGCAGCTTAGCGGGTAACCCCGCCCAGTACTTC
TRBJ2-3,TRBD2,TRBV10-1,-,CASSSSGRGSDTQYF,TGCGCCAGCAGCAGTAGCGGGAGGGGATCAGATACGCAGTATTTT
TRBJ2-1,TRBD2,TRBV5-6,-,CASSLRGTSVNEQFF,TGTGCCAGCAGTCTCCGGGGGACTAGCGTCAATGAGCAGTTCTTC
TRBJ1-2,TRBD1,TRBV6-1,once,CASSDDRGWGGYTF,TGTGCCAGCAGTGACGACAGGGGCTGGGGCGGCTACACCTTC
TRBJ2-5,-,TRBV2,once,CASSELGAVETQYF,TGTGCCAGCAGTGAATTGGGGGCTGTAGAGACCCAGTACTTC